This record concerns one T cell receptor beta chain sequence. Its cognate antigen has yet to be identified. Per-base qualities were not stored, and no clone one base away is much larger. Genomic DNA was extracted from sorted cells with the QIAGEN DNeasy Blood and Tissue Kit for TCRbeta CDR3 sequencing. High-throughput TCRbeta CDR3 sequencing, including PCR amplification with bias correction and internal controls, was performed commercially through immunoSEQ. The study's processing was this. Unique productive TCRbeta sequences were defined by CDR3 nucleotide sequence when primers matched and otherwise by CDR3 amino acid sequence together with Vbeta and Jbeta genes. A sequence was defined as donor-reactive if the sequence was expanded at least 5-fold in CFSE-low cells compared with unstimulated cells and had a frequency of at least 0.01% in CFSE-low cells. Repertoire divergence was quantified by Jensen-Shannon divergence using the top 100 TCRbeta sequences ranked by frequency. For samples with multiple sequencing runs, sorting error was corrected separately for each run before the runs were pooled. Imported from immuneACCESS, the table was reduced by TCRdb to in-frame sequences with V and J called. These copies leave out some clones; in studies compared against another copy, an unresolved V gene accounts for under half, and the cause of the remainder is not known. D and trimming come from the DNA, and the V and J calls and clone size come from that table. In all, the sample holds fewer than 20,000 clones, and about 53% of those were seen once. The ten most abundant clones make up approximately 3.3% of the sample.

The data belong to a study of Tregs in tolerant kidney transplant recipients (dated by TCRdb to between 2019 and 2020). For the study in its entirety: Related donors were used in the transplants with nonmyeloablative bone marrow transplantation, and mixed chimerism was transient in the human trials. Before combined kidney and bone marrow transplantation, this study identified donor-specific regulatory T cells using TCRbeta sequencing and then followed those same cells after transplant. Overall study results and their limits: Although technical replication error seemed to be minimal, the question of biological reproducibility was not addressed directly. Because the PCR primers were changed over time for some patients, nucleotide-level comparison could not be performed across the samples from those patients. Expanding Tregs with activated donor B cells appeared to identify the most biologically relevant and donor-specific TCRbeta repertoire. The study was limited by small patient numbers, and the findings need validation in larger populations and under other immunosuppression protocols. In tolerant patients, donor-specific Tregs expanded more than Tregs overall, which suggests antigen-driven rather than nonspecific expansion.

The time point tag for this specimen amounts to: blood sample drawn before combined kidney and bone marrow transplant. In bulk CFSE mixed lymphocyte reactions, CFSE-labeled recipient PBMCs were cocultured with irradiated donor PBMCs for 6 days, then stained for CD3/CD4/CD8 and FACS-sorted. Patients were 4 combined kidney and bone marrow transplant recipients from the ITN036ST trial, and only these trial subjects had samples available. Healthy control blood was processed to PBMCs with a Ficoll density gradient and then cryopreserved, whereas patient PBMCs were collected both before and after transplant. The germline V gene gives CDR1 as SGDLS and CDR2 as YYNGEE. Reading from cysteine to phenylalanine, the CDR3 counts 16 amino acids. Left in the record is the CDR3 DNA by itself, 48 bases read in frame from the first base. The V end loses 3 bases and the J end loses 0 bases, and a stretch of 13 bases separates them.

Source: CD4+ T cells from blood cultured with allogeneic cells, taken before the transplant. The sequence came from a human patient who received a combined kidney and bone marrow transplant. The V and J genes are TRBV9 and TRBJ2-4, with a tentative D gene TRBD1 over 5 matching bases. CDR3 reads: CASSARAGIAKNIQYF. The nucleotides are TGTGCCAGCAGCGCACGGGCAGGGATAGCCAAAAACATTCAGTACTTC.